These 10 T cell receptor beta chains were sequenced from one sample in a study of T cells after yellow fever vaccination. TCRdb reprocessed the 5' RACE reads via MiXCR and lists one record per CDR3 protein. This sample has a few hundred thousand distinct CDR3 sequences, with about 5.2% found just once. Source: CD4+ T cells sorted from PBMCs, taken on the day of the yellow fever booster vaccination. The receptors originated from a man aged 18 to 29 who received the YFV17D yellow fever vaccine.

This clonotype was seen ten or more times. This rearrangement joins TRBV2 to TRBJ1-2; D unclear. The germline V gene has CDR1 SNHLY and CDR2 FYNNEI. This CDR3 region has 13 residues. Deletions cut 7 bases from V and 13 bases from J, with 22 bases between. This CDR3 reads CASIALDLGSSTF. CDR3 DNA sequence: TGTGCCAGCATCGCCTTGGACTTAGGGAGTTCCACCTTC. The variable domain in full, with the rest retrieved from reference TRBV2 and TRBJ1-2, is EPEVTQTPSHQVTQMGQEVILRCVPISNHLYFYWYRQILGQKVEFLVSFYNNEISEKSEIFDDQFSVERPDGSNFTLKIRSTKLEDSAMYFCASIALDLGSSTFGSGTRLTVV.

This clonotype has only a few counts. This chain connects TRBV27 to TRBJ1-2; D gene unclear. Germline CDR1 reads MNHEY; CDR2 reads SMNVEV (reference sequence). The germline V and J ends were trimmed by 5 bases and 8 bases, with 15 bases remaining between them. The CDR3 length is 13 residues. CDR3 in amino acids: CASSIRRRGGYTF. The CDR3 bases are TGTGCCAGCAGTATTAGACGGCGAGGAGGCTACACCTTC.

The V and J genes are TRBV7-6 and TRBJ2-2, with a weak D call TRBD2 (5 bases). The CDR3 runs to 17 residues. Germline V gene sequence: CDR1 SGHVS, CDR2 FNYEAQ. The germline V and J ends were trimmed by 4 bases and 6 bases, with 21 bases remaining between them. In DNA, the CDR3 is TGTGCCAGCAGCTCGCGGGTCCAACTTTTTAACCCCGGGGAGCTGTTTTTT. This translates into CASSSRVQLFNPGELFF.

This clonotype occurred many times. The chain joins TRBV4-3 to TRBJ1-2; D is unclear. V lost 1 base, J lost 2 bases, and 14 bases lay in between. This CDR3 region has 16 residues. Germline-derived CDR1 and CDR2 are LGHNA and YSLEER. This CDR3 is CASSQVPPGGNYGYTF. DNA of the CDR3: TGCGCCAGCAGCCAAGTTCCCCCCGGAGGGAACTATGGCTACACCTTC.

This clonotype occurred a few times. The chain is built from TRBV20-1 and TRBJ2-5; D tentatively fits TRBD1 or TRBD2 (5 bases each). Germline loops: CDR1 DFQATT, CDR2 SNEGSKA (reference sequence). CDR3 length: 15 residues. V lost 2 bases to trimming and J lost 5 bases, with 18 bases between them. CDR3: CSARFELTWGETQYF. The CDR3 DNA is TGCAGTGCTAGATTTGAGCTCACCTGGGGGGAGACCCAGTACTTC.

This clonotype was seen at least ten times. V and J are TRBV25-1 and TRBJ2-2; D remains ambiguous. The CDR3 extends over 14 amino acids. Trimming shortened V by 6 bases and J by 3 bases, and 11 bases separated the two germline ends. Germline CDR1 is MGHDK and CDR2 is SYGVNS. The CDR3 sequence is CASSPRPDTGELFF. As DNA, the CDR3 is TGTGCCAGCAGCCCCCGCCCTGACACCGGGGAGCTGTTTTTT.

This clonotype was counted at least ten times. V is TRBV20-1 and J is TRBJ1-1, with 7 positions matching TRBD1. Trimming at V came to 2 bases and at J to 2 bases, leaving 5 bases not matched to a gene. This CDR3 is built from 14 residues. Germline lookup yields CDR1 DFQATT and CDR2 SNEGSKA (reference sequence). CDR3 region: CSARKGARNTEAFF. Written as DNA, the CDR3 is TGCAGTGCTAGAAAGGGGGCGCGTAACACTGAAGCTTTCTTT.

The rearrangement links TRBV3-1 to TRBJ2-7, with 7 bases aligning to TRBD2. CDR1 LGHDT and CDR2 YNNKEL come from the germline V gene (reference sequence). V was clipped by 0 bases and J by 1 base; unmatched bases: 6. This CDR3 is built from 16 residues. In DNA, the CDR3 is TGTGCCAGCAGCCAAGATACGGCTAGCGGATCCTACGAGCAGTACTTC. Translated: CASSQDTASGSYEQYF.

This clonotype has a count of ten or more. This chain connects TRBV7-9 to TRBJ1-6, with TRBD1 as a possible D gene (5 bases). Germline CDR1 reads SEHNR; CDR2 reads FQNEAQ (reference sequence). CDR3 length equals 13 residues. Trimming took off 1 base at V and 8 bases at J, with 6 bases between the two ends. In DNA form, the CDR3 reads TGTGCCAGCAGCTTAGGGGGGGATTCACCCCTCCACTTT. Translating gives CASSLGGDSPLHF.

This clonotype was seen repeatedly, ten times or more. The chain recombines TRBV28 with TRBJ2-5; D possibly uses TRBD1 or TRBD2 (6 bases each). Germline CDR1 MDHEN, CDR2 SYDVKM. V shed 1 base and J shed 4 bases, with 22 bases lying between them. CDR3 length: 18 residues. CDR3 in DNA: TGTGCCAGCAGTTTATCCCCGGGCCTAGGGGGGTTGGCAGAGACCCAGTACTTC. Its protein is CASSLSPGLGGLAETQYF.